Below, 15 T cell receptor beta chains from the same sample are listed, as sequenced in a study of radiation and T cells in renal cell carcinoma. The sample's time point: blood 4 weeks post-SBRT, at nephrectomy. The treatment: 15 Gy SBRT to primary tumor, nephrectomy 4 weeks later. TCRdb keeps only in-frame clones here, not all; method: immunoSEQ multiplex PCR. This table has 97,000 or so clones, 65% to 90% appearing once. The sequencing here drew on blood, taken from a patient whose treatment included radiotherapy and nephrectomy. These TCRs come from a man in his 60s with renal cell carcinoma.

This clone was counted once. This likely stems from a read error, as it lies one base from a far larger clone. This CDR3 is also generated by other DNA sequences in the sample. V usage is TRBV7-9 and J usage is TRBJ1-1; possible D gene TRBD1, 5 bases. The CDR3 sequence is 13 residues long. Germline V gene data show CDR1 as SEHNR and CDR2 as FQNEAQ (reference sequence). The ends were cut back, 5 bases at V and 1 base at J, with 8 bases in the middle. Here the CDR3 reads CASSPGQNTEAFF. CDR3 DNA: TGTGCCAGCAGCCCCGGACAGAACACTGAAGCTTTCTTT.

The table lists this clone with a count of one. The CDR3, as DNA: TGTGCCAGCAGTGAGCCAGGGGCACGGGAGGAAAAACTGTTTTTT. Protein sequence: CASSEPGAREEKLFF. This rearrangement joins TRBV28 to TRBJ1-4; possibly TRBD1 for D (6 bases). Germline CDR1 reads MDHEN; CDR2 reads SYDVKM. The CDR3 length is 15 residues. Trimming took 5 bases from V and 8 from J, leaving 18 bases between them.

The chain has TRBV19 and TRBJ2-2; D unclear. The V end lost 3 bases, the J end lost 1 base, and 0 bases lay between the germline ends. Germline V lookup: CDR1 LNHDA, CDR2 SQIVND (reference sequence). This CDR3 is built from 12 residues. This CDR3 is CASSMNTGELFF. The CDR3 region has the DNA TGTGCCAGTAGTATGAACACCGGGGAGCTGTTTTTT.

The genes are TRBV2 and TRBJ2-7, with D possibly matching TRBD2 (6 bases). Trimming took 3 bases from V and 5 from J, leaving 17 bases between them. CDR1 SNHLY and CDR2 FYNNEI come from the germline V gene. The CDR3 covers 15 residues. The CDR3 reads CASSEFLREGHEQYF. CDR3 nucleotides: TGTGCCAGCAGTGAGTTCTTGCGGGAAGGACACGAGCAGTACTTC.

The CDR3 sequence: CASESPGQGATQPQHF. As DNA, the CDR3 is TGTGCCAGCGAAAGTCCGGGACAGGGGGCGACTCAGCCCCAGCATTTT. The chain employs TRBV28 and TRBJ1-5, with 12 bases that match TRBD1. Germline V gene sequence: CDR1 MDHEN, CDR2 SYDVKM. The CDR3 is 16 amino acids. V gave up 8 bases and J gave up 6 bases; unmatched junction bases: 11. The entire variable domain, with the rest obtained from reference TRBV28 and TRBJ1-5, is as follows: DVKVTQSSRYLVKRTGEKVFLECVQDMDHENMFWYRQDPGLGLRLIYFSYDVKMKEKGDIPEGYSVSREKKERFSLILESASTNQTSMYLCASESPGQGATQPQHFGDGTRLSIL.

The rearrangement joins TRBV30 to TRBJ2-7, with unresolved D. Germline CDR1 GTSNPN, CDR2 SVGIG (reference sequence). This CDR3 has 14 residues. Trimming shortened V by 6 bases and J by 6 bases, and 21 bases separated the two germline ends. The CDR3, as DNA: TGTGCCTGCCGAACAGTTAAGGCGTCTGGCGAGCAGTACTTC. This translates into CACRTVKASGEQYF.

J is TRBJ1-2 and V is TRBV6-1; D perhaps matches TRBD1 (5 bases). V shed 7 bases and J shed 0 bases, with 12 bases lying between them. The CDR3 is made up of 14 amino acids. Germline V CDR1 and CDR2: MNHNS, SASEGT. Written as DNA, the CDR3 is TGTGCCAGCACCTGGGGGGAAGCTAACTATGGCTACACCTTC. Amino acids: CASTWGEANYGYTF.

Only one count was recorded for this clone. V gene TRBV5-1 combines with J gene TRBJ2-7; D remains ambiguous. Germline values: CDR1 SGHRS, CDR2 YFSETQ. The CDR3 covers 12 residues. Trimming removed 0 bases from V and 9 bases from J, with 10 bases in between. The DNA of the CDR3 is TGCGCCAGCAGCTTGGAAGGGTCGGGGCAGTACTTC. This translates into CASSLEGSGQYF.

The chain uses TRBV7-9 and TRBJ2-3; TRBD2 aligns across 12 bases. After removal of 5 bases from V and 4 bases from J, the junction contained 10 bases not matched to a gene. Germline V CDR1 and CDR2: SEHNR, FQNEAQ (reference sequence). This CDR3 contains 17 residues. CDR3 protein: CASSPNLAGGPADTQYF. DNA for the CDR3: TGTGCCAGCAGCCCAAACCTAGCGGGAGGGCCCGCAGATACGCAGTATTTT.

The rearrangement links TRBV29-1 to TRBJ2-7; 8 bases map to TRBD1. Germline CDR1 SQVTM, CDR2 ANQGSEA. CDR3 length: 14 residues. V shed 7 bases and J 1 base; nucleotides not matched to a gene: 9. The CDR3, as DNA: TGCAGCGCTGCAGGACAGGGTGGGTCCTACGAGCAGTACTTC. It specifies CSAAGQGGSYEQYF.

The V call is TRBV19, the J call TRBJ2-7, with 7 bases fitting TRBD1. This CDR3 is 13 amino acids long. V was clipped by 5 bases and J by 6 bases; unmatched bases: 7. CDR1 is LNHDA, CDR2 SQIVND, per germline (reference sequence). The CDR3 is CASSEGAPSEQYF. The CDR3 nucleotides are TGTGCCAGTAGTGAGGGGGCCCCCTCCGAGCAGTACTTC.

This clone was seen a few times. The rearrangement links TRBV19 to TRBJ2-2; D is undetermined. CDR3 length equals 12 residues. Germline lookup yields CDR1 LNHDA and CDR2 SQIVND (reference sequence). V was trimmed by 6 bases and J by 5 bases, leaving 7 bases between them. The CDR3 bases are TGTGCCAGTAGCCCTTGGACCGGGGAGCTGTTTTTT. Translation gives CASSPWTGELFF.

The V call is TRBV29-1, the J call TRBJ1-2, with 12 bases that match TRBD1. The CDR3 has 13 amino acids. The J segment lost 7 bases and the V segment lost 4 bases, leaving 4 bases of the junction unmatched. Germline lookup yields CDR1 SQVTM and CDR2 ANQGSEA. The CDR3 nucleotides are TGCAGCGTTGCTCGGGACAGGGGGCTTGGCTACACCTTC. This translates into CSVARDRGLGYTF.

The genes are TRBV18 and TRBJ1-5, with D possibly matching TRBD1 (6 bases). The CDR3 contains 15 residues. The V end was cut by 4 bases, the J end by 3 bases, with 13 bases between. Germline CDR1 is KGHSH and CDR2 is LQKENI. In DNA, the CDR3 is TGTGCCAGCTCACGCCGACAGGTTTCCAATCAGCCCCAGCATTTT. Residues: CASSRRQVSNQPQHF.

This chain links TRBV30 with TRBJ2-2, with D possibly matching TRBD2 (6 bases). V lost 3 bases, J lost 4 bases, and 12 bases lay in between. The CDR3 is 14 residues long. From germline, CDR1 is GTSNPN and CDR2 SVGIG (reference sequence). The CDR3 region is CAWRRMGLTGELFF. The CDR3 nucleotides read TGTGCCTGGAGAAGAATGGGACTCACCGGGGAGCTGTTTTTT. The whole variable domain, filled in from reference TRBV30 and TRBJ2-2, reads SQTIHQWPATLVQPVGSPLSLECTVEGTSNPNLYWYRQAAGRGLQLLFYSVGIGQISSEVPQNLSASRPQDRQFILSSKKLLLSDSGFYLCAWRRMGLTGELFFGEGSRLTVL.